The source of this T cell receptor (beta chain) is a study of blood T cell repertoires in COVID-19. Study-wide background: From T cells, B-cell-depleted T cells, or PBMCs came the material, which was cDNA or gDNA.

Unmatched junction bases numbered 2, after V lost 9 bases and J lost 2 bases. This CDR3 comprises 13 residues. Per germline, CDR1 LNHDA and CDR2 SQIVND (reference sequence). The repertoire was sequenced with immunoSEQ multiplex PCR; TCRdb's copy has only in-frame clones and lacks some. The table includes about 240,000 clones, almost 85% detected once. The sequence derives from a man aged 50 or older with acute or convalescent COVID-19. The J gene is TRBJ2-7, the V gene TRBV19; 12 bases match TRBD2. Specimen: peripheral blood. The CDR3 loop is CASRLAGAYEQYF. The CDR3 nucleotides read TGTGCCAGCAGACTAGCGGGAGCCTACGAGCAGTACTTC.